Listed below are T cell receptor beta chains from one sample, sequenced in a study of T cells in localized non-small cell lung cancer. Sequencing was performed with immunoSEQ multiplex PCR; in TCRdb, only in-frame clones are kept and a portion is missing. The sample has over 45,000 clones; about 87% are singletons. The specimen was PBMCs, collected before any cancer treatment. The receptors shown here come from a female donor with stage II lung adenocarcinoma. The CDR3 runs from the conserved cysteine through the conserved F or W. The D gene is left open where the match is weak. For some rows the clone size is stated as once, few or many, or as a class when expanded; others skip it.

J gene,V gene,D gene,clone size,CDR3 length,CDR3 protein,CDR3 DNA
TRBJ2-6,TRBV18,TRBD1,-,16,CASSPRDRGEANVLTF,TGTGCCAGCTCACCCCGGGACAGGGGAGAGGCCAACGTCCTGACTTTC
TRBJ1-2,TRBV19,TRBD1,once,11,CATTGGYGYTF,TGTGCCACCACAGGGGGCTATGGCTACACCTTC
TRBJ1-1,TRBV4-1,TRBD1,once,21,CASSQVQTGGPNGLGDTEAFF,TGCGCCAGCAGCCAAGTACAAACAGGGGGCCCCAACGGGCTGGGAGACACTGAAGCTTTCTTT
TRBJ1-2,TRBV5-4,-,-,14,CASSLAAVLGGYTF,TGTGCCAGCAGCTTGGCCGCAGTTCTGGGGGGCTACACCTTC
TRBJ1-1,TRBV14,-,once,13,CASSQALNTEAFF,TGTGCCAGCAGCCAAGCCCTGAACACTGAAGCTTTCTTT
TRBJ2-3,TRBV4-2,-,few,15,CASSQDDGRTDTQYF,TGTGCCAGCAGCCAAGATGACGGGCGAACAGATACGCAGTATTTT
TRBJ1-1,TRBV10-2,TRBD1,-,13,CASSETGGTEAFF,TGCGCCAGCAGTGAAACAGGGGGCACTGAAGCTTTCTTT
TRBJ2-6,TRBV2,TRBD1,-,16,CASSDSGGAGANVLTF,TGTGCCAGCAGTGATTCAGGGGGCGCTGGGGCCAACGTCCTGACTTTC
TRBJ1-4,TRBV27,TRBD1,-,15,CASSLRDRPNEKLFF,TGTGCCAGCAGTTTGCGGGACAGGCCTAATGAAAAACTGTTTTTT
TRBJ1-4,TRBV4-1,-,-,16,CASSQDMGPINEKLFF,TGCGCCAGCAGCCAAGATATGGGGCCGATTAATGAAAAACTGTTTTTT
TRBJ1-1,TRBV7-9,-,-,13,CASAKQGGTEAFF,TGTGCCAGCGCCAAGCAGGGCGGGACTGAAGCTTTCTTT
TRBJ1-5,TRBV7-8,-,-,18,CASSSPNNTRTYNQPQHF,TGTGCCAGCAGCTCTCCGAACAACACACGAACTTATAATCAGCCCCAGCATTTT
TRBJ1-5,TRBV27,-,few,15,CASSLNRVSNQPQHF,TGTGCCAGCAGTTTAAACAGGGTTAGCAATCAGCCCCAGCATTTT
TRBJ1-5,TRBV19,TRBD1,-,15,CASRDRGRFNQPQHF,TGTGCCAGTAGGGACAGGGGGCGATTTAATCAGCCCCAGCATTTT
TRBJ1-1,TRBV19,-,-,13,CASSDRLYTEAFF,TGTGCCAGTAGCGACAGACTATACACTGAAGCTTTCTTT
TRBJ1-1,TRBV6-4,TRBD1,once,15,CASSVQGQGAFEAFF,TGTGCCAGCAGTGTTCAGGGACAGGGGGCGTTTGAAGCTTTCTTT
TRBJ2-2,TRBV14,TRBD1,-,17,CASSQVIQGEDTGELFF,TGTGCCAGCAGCCAAGTCATACAGGGGGAGGACACCGGGGAGCTGTTTTTT
TRBJ1-1,TRBV9,-,-,15,CASSVAGRMNTEAFF,TGTGCCAGCAGCGTAGCAGGCAGGATGAACACTGAAGCTTTCTTT
TRBJ1-3,TRBV9,-,-,14,CASSPRQAGNTIYF,TGTGCCAGCAGCCCCAGACAGGCCGGAAACACCATATATTTT
TRBJ1-6,TRBV7-3,-,few,15,CASSLGGGFTSPLHF,TGTGCCAGCAGCTTAGGCGGGGGATTTACTTCACCCCTCCACTTT
TRBJ2-1,TRBV5-1,-,-,15,CASSLGQAGYNEQFF,TGCGCCAGCAGCTTGGGGCAGGCTGGGTACAATGAGCAGTTCTTC
TRBJ2-2,TRBV10-3,-,-,14,CAISEGPETGELFF,TGTGCCATCAGTGAAGGACCGGAGACCGGGGAGCTGTTTTTT
TRBJ1-2,TRBV4-1,-,-,14,CASTPTEGVDGYTF,TGCGCCAGCACACCGACAGAGGGAGTAGATGGCTACACCTTC
TRBJ1-4,TRBV10-2,-,-,15,CASRRSLDMDEKLFF,TGCGCCAGCAGAAGGTCCTTGGACATGGATGAAAAACTGTTTTTT
TRBJ2-7,TRBV7-2,TRBD1,-,14,CASSPRQGALGQYF,TGTGCCAGCAGCCCGCGACAGGGGGCATTGGGGCAGTACTTC
TRBJ2-7,TRBV14,TRBD1,-,15,CASSHGTGDTYEQYF,TGTGCCAGCAGCCATGGGACAGGGGACACCTACGAGCAGTACTTC
TRBJ1-2,TRBV6-1,TRBD1,-,13,CASSDSTGYGYTF,TGTGCCAGCAGTGACTCGACAGGGTATGGCTACACCTTC
TRBJ2-1,TRBV5-1,-,-,13,CASSRDFDNEQFF,TGCGCCAGCAGTCGGGACTTCGACAATGAGCAGTTCTTC
TRBJ1-1,TRBV9,TRBD1,-,17,CASSESPGTVKNTEAFF,TGTGCCAGCAGCGAAAGCCCCGGGACAGTAAAGAACACTGAAGCTTTCTTT
TRBJ2-1,TRBV5-6,TRBD2,-,17,CASTRTRGTSGVTEQFF,TGTGCCAGCACACGAACTCGAGGGACTAGCGGGGTCACGGAGCAGTTCTTC
TRBJ1-1,TRBV5-8,-,-,14,CASSLSGRNTEAFF,TGTGCCAGCAGCTTGAGCGGCAGGAACACTGAAGCTTTCTTT
TRBJ2-7,TRBV19,TRBD1,-,15,CASSPPGTGFYEQYF,TGTGCCAGTAGCCCCCCCGGGACAGGGTTCTACGAGCAGTACTTC
TRBJ2-3,TRBV7-9,-,-,15,CASSTDGLHTDTQYF,TGTGCCAGCAGCACCGACGGCCTTCACACAGATACGCAGTATTTT
TRBJ2-5,TRBV4-2,TRBD2,-,17,CASSQDRTGGYQETQYF,TGTGCCAGCAGCCAAGATCGCACCGGGGGGTACCAAGAGACCCAGTACTTC
TRBJ1-1,TRBV16,TRBD1,-,16,CASSLRTGLWNTEAFF,TGTGCCAGCAGCCTTCGGACAGGGCTTTGGAACACTGAAGCTTTCTTT
TRBJ2-3,TRBV2,TRBD2,-,16,CASSLLAGGITDTQYF,TGTGCCAGCAGCCTACTAGCGGGGGGGATCACAGATACGCAGTATTTT
TRBJ2-1,TRBV19,-,-,17,CASSIDPGPYPYNEQFF,TGTGCCAGTAGTATAGATCCGGGACCTTACCCTTACAATGAGCAGTTCTTC
TRBJ2-1,TRBV5-1,-,-,15,CASSLGEVYYNEQFF,TGCGCCAGCAGCTTGGGCGAGGTCTACTACAATGAGCAGTTCTTC
TRBJ2-7,TRBV7-6,-,-,14,CASSLGDTAYEQYF,TGTGCCAGCAGCTTAGGAGACACAGCCTACGAGCAGTACTTC
TRBJ2-5,TRBV6-6,-,-,15,CASSYSSGRLETQYF,TGTGCCAGCAGTTACAGTTCGGGCCGGCTTGAGACCCAGTACTTC
TRBJ1-2,TRBV2,TRBD1,-,17,CASSDWGVQGGNYGYTF,TGTGCCAGCAGTGATTGGGGAGTACAGGGGGGGAACTATGGCTACACCTTC
TRBJ1-1,TRBV21-1,-,-,19,CASSRSFLGTRGGCTEAFF,TGTGCCAGCAGCAGGTCTTTTTTAGGGACCCGGGGGGGGTGCACTGAAGCTTTCTTT
TRBJ2-1,TRBV6-4,TRBD1,-,18,CASSLRGQASSSYNEQFF,TGTGCCAGCAGTCTCCGAGGACAGGCAAGCAGCTCCTACAATGAGCAGTTCTTC
TRBJ2-1,TRBV11-3,TRBD1,-,14,CASSLGTGGTGQFF,TGTGCCAGCAGCTTAGGGACAGGGGGCACCGGGCAGTTCTTC
TRBJ2-1,TRBV29-1,-,-,13,CSAEETRNNEQFF,TGCAGCGCCGAAGAGACACGTAACAATGAGCAGTTCTTC